A selection of T cell receptor beta chains follows, all from one sample in a study of cytomegalovirus exposure and HLA in healthy donors. Libraries were prepared by immunoSEQ multiplex PCR; TCRdb keeps only in-frame clonotypes and omits some of them. Among tens of thousands of clones listed, about 78% were seen once. Sequenced input: PBMCs. Source of these receptors: a woman in her twenties or thirties in good health and CMV-seronegative. CDR3s include the opening cysteine and the closing phenylalanine or tryptophan. The order of the fields is clone size, V gene, J gene, D gene, CDR3 protein, CDR3 DNA. The D gene is left open where the match is weak. Expanded clones get a size class; other rows say once, few or many, or leave the size out.

clone_size: -
v_call: TRBV9
j_call: TRBJ1-2
d_call: TRBD1
cdr3_aa: CASTVRDSVDGYTF
cdr3_nt: TGTGCCAGCACGGTCCGGGACAGTGTCGATGGCTACACCTTC

clone_size: -
v_call: TRBV6-1
j_call: TRBJ2-5
d_call: TRBD1
cdr3_aa: CASSASDRGRETQYF
cdr3_nt: TGTGCCAGCAGTGCGTCAGACAGGGGTAGAGAGACCCAGTACTTC

clone_size: -
v_call: TRBV7-9
j_call: TRBJ2-7
d_call: -
cdr3_aa: CASSRGGTVPYEQYF
cdr3_nt: TGTGCCAGCAGCCGTGGGGGGACAGTACCCTACGAGCAGTACTTC

clone_size: -
v_call: TRBV7-9
j_call: TRBJ2-3
d_call: -
cdr3_aa: CASSPNTPGGTDTQYF
cdr3_nt: TGTGCCAGCAGCCCAAATACCCCCGGTGGCACAGATACGCAGTATTTT

clone_size: -
v_call: TRBV7-2
j_call: TRBJ2-7
d_call: TRBD2
cdr3_aa: CASSLTLAGTYEQYF
cdr3_nt: TGTGCCAGCAGCTTAACACTAGCGGGTACCTACGAGCAGTACTTC

clone_size: once
v_call: TRBV30
j_call: TRBJ1-5
d_call: -
cdr3_aa: CAWSSGASNQPQHF
cdr3_nt: TGTGCCTGGAGTAGCGGGGCTAGCAATCAGCCCCAGCATTTT

clone_size: -
v_call: TRBV6-5
j_call: TRBJ1-5
d_call: -
cdr3_aa: CASSYGQGSNQPQHF
cdr3_nt: TGTGCCAGCAGTTACGGGCAGGGGTCGAATCAGCCCCAGCATTTT

clone_size: -
v_call: TRBV18
j_call: TRBJ2-1
d_call: -
cdr3_aa: CASSPTQESEQFF
cdr3_nt: TGTGCCAGCTCACCGACACAGGAGAGCGAGCAGTTCTTC

clone_size: -
v_call: TRBV30
j_call: TRBJ2-6
d_call: -
cdr3_aa: CAWTPGSGANVLTF
cdr3_nt: TGTGCCTGGACCCCCGGCTCTGGGGCCAACGTCCTGACTTTC

clone_size: -
v_call: TRBV29-1
j_call: TRBJ2-7
d_call: -
cdr3_aa: CSVLSRDGYEQYF
cdr3_nt: TGCAGCGTTCTATCCCGGGATGGCTACGAGCAGTACTTC

clone_size: -
v_call: TRBV7-2
j_call: TRBJ2-3
d_call: -
cdr3_aa: CASSPPSGVDTQYF
cdr3_nt: TGTGCCAGCAGCCCTCCGTCGGGGGTAGATACGCAGTATTTT

clone_size: -
v_call: TRBV2
j_call: TRBJ2-1
d_call: -
cdr3_aa: CASRRRENEQFF
cdr3_nt: TGTGCCAGCAGGCGTCGGGAAAATGAGCAGTTCTTC

clone_size: -
v_call: TRBV27
j_call: TRBJ2-7
d_call: TRBD1
cdr3_aa: CASSRRGLEYEQYF
cdr3_nt: TGTGCCAGCAGTCGCAGGGGGCTTGAGTACGAGCAGTACTTC

clone_size: -
v_call: TRBV5-1
j_call: TRBJ2-2
d_call: TRBD1
cdr3_aa: CASSLDRGITGELFF
cdr3_nt: TGCGCCAGCAGCTTAGACAGGGGAATCACCGGGGAGCTGTTTTTT

clone_size: few
v_call: TRBV10-3
j_call: TRBJ1-1
d_call: -
cdr3_aa: CAISGPGEGNTEAFF
cdr3_nt: TGTGCCATCAGTGGCCCAGGGGAAGGTAACACTGAAGCTTTCTTT

clone_size: -
v_call: TRBV2
j_call: TRBJ1-1
d_call: -
cdr3_aa: CASSPPGGGNTEAFF
cdr3_nt: TGTGCCAGCAGCCCCCCTGGGGGAGGGAACACTGAAGCTTTCTTT

clone_size: -
v_call: TRBV7-2
j_call: TRBJ2-3
d_call: -
cdr3_aa: CASSLGPADTQYF
cdr3_nt: TGTGCCAGCAGTCTTGGCCCCGCAGATACGCAGTATTTT

clone_size: -
v_call: TRBV30
j_call: TRBJ1-1
d_call: -
cdr3_aa: CAWRNRNTEAFF
cdr3_nt: TGTGCCTGGAGGAACAGGAACACTGAAGCTTTCTTT

clone_size: -
v_call: TRBV6-1
j_call: TRBJ2-1
d_call: TRBD2
cdr3_aa: CATSWGGLAGEQFF
cdr3_nt: TGTGCCACCTCGTGGGGGGGACTAGCGGGGGAGCAGTTCTTC

clone_size: -
v_call: TRBV4-1
j_call: TRBJ2-4
d_call: -
cdr3_aa: CASSQDRRGRGKNIQYF
cdr3_nt: TGCGCCAGCAGCCAAGATAGAAGGGGAAGGGGCAAAAACATTCAGTACTTC

clone_size: -
v_call: TRBV2
j_call: TRBJ1-6
d_call: -
cdr3_aa: CASSERSSYNSPLHF
cdr3_nt: TGTGCCAGCAGTGAAAGGAGCTCCTATAATTCACCCCTCCACTTT

clone_size: -
v_call: TRBV19
j_call: TRBJ2-1
d_call: TRBD2
cdr3_aa: CASIARGGEQFF
cdr3_nt: TGTGCCAGTATAGCCCGGGGGGGCGAGCAGTTCTTC

clone_size: -
v_call: TRBV7-9
j_call: TRBJ1-1
d_call: -
cdr3_aa: CASTPDTEAFF
cdr3_nt: TGTGCCAGCACCCCAGACACTGAAGCTTTCTTT

clone_size: -
v_call: TRBV5-1
j_call: TRBJ2-3
d_call: -
cdr3_aa: CASSFWGGQDTQYF
cdr3_nt: TGCGCCAGCAGCTTCTGGGGGGGGCAGGATACGCAGTATTTT